This T cell receptor beta chain was found in a study of neoadjuvant anti-PD-1 for oral cavity cancer. Trimming took 0 bases from V and 8 from J, leaving 14 bases between them. Germline V gene sequence: CDR1 SGHRS, CDR2 YFSETQ. The CDR3 has 14 residues. This clone has only one observation. Its target is not known. This table comes from immunoSEQ multiplex PCR, and its TCRdb copy is limited to in-frame clones, with some not included. Of roughly 15,000 clones detected, 65% appear once; the ten largest clones hold 2.9%. Study findings and constraints: Higher pretreatment blood Treg/Th17 ratios correlated with higher pretreatment blood and lower post-treatment tumor TCRbeta clonality.

This clonotype was sampled from a person aged 35 to 85 with oral cavity squamous cell carcinoma. The chain has TRBV5-1 and TRBJ1-2, with D unresolved. The starting material was PBMCs, obtained before nivolumab (anti-PD-1) treatment. The CDR3 spells CASSLAFTPAGYTF. CDR3 bases: TGCGCCAGCAGCTTGGCGTTCACGCCCGCGGGCTACACCTTC.